The 20 T cell receptor beta chains given below trace back to one sample, sequenced in a study of blood T cell repertoires in COVID-19. The table came from immunoSEQ multiplex PCR; TCRdb's copy has only in-frame clones and leaves some out. In the table there are 140,000 to 150,000 clones, roughly 90% of which are singletons. Sample: peripheral blood. These receptors were obtained from a man between 65 and 85 years old with acute or convalescent COVID-19.

Only a few counts were recorded for this clone. The J gene is TRBJ2-7, the V gene TRBV7-2; 8 bases line up with TRBD2. V gave up 5 bases and J gave up 4 bases; unmatched junction bases: 4. CDR1 is SGHTA, CDR2 FQGNSA, per germline. The CDR3 spans 13 residues. For the CDR3, the DNA is TGTGCCAGCAGCATCGGGAGGGCTTACGAGCAGTACTTC. Translation: CASSIGRAYEQYF.

The chain recombines TRBV24-1 with TRBJ2-1; no firm D call. Trimming left V 2 bases short and J 5 bases short, with 12 bases between. Per the germline V gene, CDR1 is KGHDR and CDR2 is SFDVKD. This CDR3 is built from 15 residues. For the CDR3, the DNA is TGTGCCACCAGTGATTCGGCTACTGGAGACAATGAGCAGTTCTTC. This translates into CATSDSATGDNEQFF.

The chain uses TRBV2 and TRBJ1-4; D may be TRBD1 (6 bases). V was trimmed by 6 bases and J by 8 bases, leaving 19 bases between them. Germline V CDR1 and CDR2: SNHLY, FYNNEI. This CDR3 spans 15 amino acids. CDR3 in DNA: TGTGCCAGCAGGGTAATAGGGGGTTTTGGAGAAAAACTGTTTTTT. This codes for CASRVIGGFGEKLFF. The entire variable domain, with the rest obtained from reference TRBV2 and TRBJ1-4, is as follows: EPEVTQTPSHQVTQMGQEVILRCVPISNHLYFYWYRQILGQKVEFLVSFYNNEISEKSEIFDDQFSVERPDGSNFTLKIRSTKLEDSAMYFCASRVIGGFGEKLFFGSGTQLSVL.

V usage is TRBV7-8 and J usage is TRBJ1-5; D might be TRBD1 (5 bases). Germline values: CDR1 SGHVS, CDR2 FQNEAQ. The CDR3 is 15 residues long. V lost 3 bases to trimming and J lost 4 bases, with 13 bases between them. The CDR3 bases are TGTGCCAGCAGCTTGACCTGGGGCGCGAATCAGCCCCAGCATTTT. Protein sequence: CASSLTWGANQPQHF.

The V call is TRBV9, the J call TRBJ2-3; the match to TRBD1 covers 8 bases. The length of the CDR3 is 17 residues. Germline CDR1 and CDR2: SGDLS and YYNGEE. V shed 3 bases, J shed 2 bases, and the junction held 11 bases outside the gene matches. This chain's CDR3 is CASSGERTGPSTDTQYF. The CDR3 DNA reads TGTGCCAGCAGCGGGGAGAGGACAGGGCCGTCCACAGATACGCAGTATTTT.

The chain uses TRBV24-1 and TRBJ2-3; a possible D gene is TRBD1 (5 bases). Germline CDR1 reads KGHDR; CDR2 reads SFDVKD. This CDR3 is built from 15 residues. Trimming cost V 4 bases and J 4 bases, with 14 bases left between them. CDR3 in amino acids: CATSDTGPFPDTQYF. CDR3 nucleotide sequence: TGTGCCACCAGTGACACAGGCCCCTTCCCAGATACGCAGTATTTT.

A single count supports this clone. The CDR3 spells CASSLRPHSIGGYTF. The CDR3 DNA follows: TGTGCCAGCAGTTTACGGCCCCACAGCATTGGGGGCTACACCTTC. The rearrangement joins TRBV27 to TRBJ1-2; D not certain. The CDR3 runs 15 residues. V dropped 2 bases and J dropped 8 bases, with 18 bases sitting between them. Germline CDR1 and CDR2: MNHEY and SMNVEV (reference sequence).

The chain has TRBV18 and TRBJ1-3; D gene uncertain. The V end lost 1 base, the J end lost 2 bases, and 9 bases lay between the germline ends. The CDR3 has 15 amino acids. CDR1 and CDR2 from the germline V gene are KGHSH and LQKENI. CDR3 nucleotides: TGTGCCAGCTCACCACTGTCGCGGGCTGGAAACACCATATATTTT. Its protein product is CASSPLSRAGNTIYF.

The chain is built from TRBV3-1 (or the pseudogene TRBV3-2) and TRBJ2-2; 8 bases agree with TRBD2. CDR3 length: 14 residues. Germline V gives CDR1 LGHDT, CDR2 YNNKEL (reference sequence). With 1 base clipped from V and 7 bases from J, the junction kept 2 bases outside the gene matches. The CDR3 DNA reads TGTGCCAGCAGCCAAGTCCGGGAGGGCGGGGAGCTGTTTTTT. Translation: CASSQVREGGELFF.

The chain has TRBV7-9 and TRBJ1-2, with D hard to call. CDR1 and CDR2 (germline): SEHNR, FQNEAQ (reference sequence). Deletions cut 2 bases from V and 6 bases from J, with 13 bases between. CDR3 length: 14 amino acids. CDR3 region: CASSLITGNDGYTF. In DNA form, the CDR3 reads TGTGCCAGCAGCTTAATTACGGGGAATGATGGCTACACCTTC.

This chain uses TRBV5-1 with TRBJ1-4; D is possibly TRBD1 (5 bases). Deletions cut 1 base from V and 7 bases from J, with 11 bases between. The CDR3 has 14 amino acids. Germline V CDR1 and CDR2: SGHRS, YFSETQ. CDR3 in DNA: TGCGCCAGCAGCTTGACAGGACTAGGTGAAAAACTGTTTTTT. This gives the protein CASSLTGLGEKLFF.

V and J are TRBV30 and TRBJ1-2; D is unclear. Germline CDR1 is GTSNPN and CDR2 is SVGIG (reference sequence). The CDR3 totals 15 residues. V dropped 1 base and J dropped 8 bases, with 20 bases sitting between them. CDR3 loop: CAWSGLLGRPRGYTF. The CDR3 DNA sequence: TGTGCCTGGAGTGGCCTATTAGGCAGGCCCCGGGGCTACACCTTC.

V gene TRBV28 combines with J gene TRBJ1-2; 10 nucleotides line up with TRBD1. The trim removed 2 bases at V and 4 bases at J, leaving 16 bases unmatched. This CDR3 contains 19 residues. Germline V gene data show CDR1 as MDHEN and CDR2 as SYDVKM. CDR3: CASSLKMGQGSKNSYGYTF. Written as DNA, the CDR3 is TGTGCCAGCAGTTTAAAGATGGGACAGGGGTCCAAAAATTCCTATGGCTACACCTTC.

The gene calls are TRBV28 and TRBJ1-6; a possible D gene is TRBD1 (5 bases). The CDR3 runs to 14 residues. Looked up from germline, CDR1 is MDHEN and CDR2 is SYDVKM. Trimming pared 5 bases from V and 7 bases from J, leaving 12 bases between. This CDR3 is CASSLGGLNSPLHF. The CDR3 bases are TGTGCCAGCAGTCTCGGGGGTTTGAATTCACCCCTCCACTTT.

The rearrangement joins TRBV23-1 to TRBJ1-6; possibly TRBD1 for D (6 bases). TRBV23-1 is identified as an open reading frame with a role that is uncertain. The CDR3 extends over 19 amino acids. V was shortened by 0 bases and J by 0 bases, with 15 bases between the two germline ends. The CDR3 DNA follows: TGCGCCAGCAGTCAATCAGGCAGGGGCGGGAGCTCCTATAATTCACCCCTCCACTTT. Translation gives CASSQSGRGGSSYNSPLHF.

The rearrangement joins TRBV6-2 or TRBV6-3 to TRBJ1-1; tentatively, D is TRBD1 (6 bases). The CDR3 has 14 residues. Between the trimmed V and J ends, which lost 5 bases and 7 bases, there was a span of 17 bases. Germline-derived CDR1 and CDR2 are MNHEY and SVGEGT. The CDR3 spells CASSTTGSRLEAFF. The CDR3 bases are TGTGCCAGCAGTACGACAGGATCTCGACTTGAAGCTTTCTTT.

The rearrangement uses TRBV3-1 (or the pseudogene TRBV3-2) and TRBJ1-1; D remains ambiguous. The CDR3 runs 14 residues. V was trimmed by 6 bases and J by 0 bases, leaving 11 bases between them. Germline V lookup: CDR1 LGHDT, CDR2 YNNKEL (reference sequence). CDR3 in DNA: TGTGCCAGCAGGATGAACAGATTGAACACTGAAGCTTTCTTT. It translates to CASRMNRLNTEAFF.

The chain employs TRBV5-1 and TRBJ2-6, with D possibly being TRBD1 (6 bases). This CDR3 has 17 residues. Germline values: CDR1 SGHRS, CDR2 YFSETQ. V lost 3 bases to trimming and J lost 2 bases, with 15 bases between them. CDR3 nucleotide sequence: TGCGCCAGCAGCTACCTAATAGGGGGTACTGGGGCCAACGTCCTGACTTTC. Translation gives CASSYLIGGTGANVLTF.

This clone appeared a few times. The chain carries TRBV2 and TRBJ2-3; tentative D call: TRBD1 (6 bases). Looked up from germline, CDR1 is SNHLY and CDR2 is FYNNEI. The CDR3 contains 16 residues. Trimming left V 6 bases short and J 4 bases short, with 20 bases between. The CDR3 loop is CASRALQGNAPDTQYF. The CDR3 coding sequence is TGTGCCAGCAGAGCCCTACAGGGAAACGCCCCAGATACGCAGTATTTT. The entire variable domain, with the rest obtained from reference TRBV2 and TRBJ2-3, is as follows: EPEVTQTPSHQVTQMGQEVILRCVPISNHLYFYWYRQILGQKVEFLVSFYNNEISEKSEIFDDQFSVERPDGSNFTLKIRSTKLEDSAMYFCASRALQGNAPDTQYFGPGTRLTVL.

The chain recombines TRBV27 with TRBJ1-1; unclear D gene. Germline V lookup: CDR1 MNHEY, CDR2 SMNVEV (reference sequence). Trimming pared 4 bases from V and 1 base from J, leaving 7 bases between. The CDR3 has 13 amino acids. The CDR3: CASSSSENTEAFF. The CDR3 bases are TGTGCCAGCAGTTCCTCAGAGAACACTGAAGCTTTCTTT.